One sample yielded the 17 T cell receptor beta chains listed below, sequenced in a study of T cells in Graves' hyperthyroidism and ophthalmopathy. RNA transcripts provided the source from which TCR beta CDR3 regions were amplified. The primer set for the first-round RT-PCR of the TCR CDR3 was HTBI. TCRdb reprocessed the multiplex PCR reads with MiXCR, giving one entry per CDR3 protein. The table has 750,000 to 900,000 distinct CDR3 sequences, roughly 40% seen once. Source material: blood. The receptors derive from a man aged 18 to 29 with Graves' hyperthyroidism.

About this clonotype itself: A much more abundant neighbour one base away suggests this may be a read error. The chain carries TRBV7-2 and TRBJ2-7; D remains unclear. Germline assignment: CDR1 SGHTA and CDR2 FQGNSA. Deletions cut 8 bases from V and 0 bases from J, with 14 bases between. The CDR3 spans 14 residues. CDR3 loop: CASARTPTSYEQYF. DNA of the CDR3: TGTGCCAGCGCCAGGACCCCAACCTCCTACGAGCAGTACTTC.

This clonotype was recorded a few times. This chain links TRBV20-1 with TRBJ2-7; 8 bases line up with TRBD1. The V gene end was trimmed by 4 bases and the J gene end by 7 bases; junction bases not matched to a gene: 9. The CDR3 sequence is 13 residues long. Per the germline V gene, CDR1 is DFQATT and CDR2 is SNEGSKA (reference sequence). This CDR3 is CSATPGGAKEQYF. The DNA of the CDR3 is TGCAGTGCTACCCCAGGGGGCGCAAAAGAGCAGTACTTC.

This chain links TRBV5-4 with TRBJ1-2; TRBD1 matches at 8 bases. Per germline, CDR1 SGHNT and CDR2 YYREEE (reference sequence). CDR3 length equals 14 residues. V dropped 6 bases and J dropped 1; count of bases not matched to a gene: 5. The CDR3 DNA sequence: TGTGCCAGCACCTGGGGACAGGATAACTATGGCTACACCTTC. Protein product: CASTWGQDNYGYTF.

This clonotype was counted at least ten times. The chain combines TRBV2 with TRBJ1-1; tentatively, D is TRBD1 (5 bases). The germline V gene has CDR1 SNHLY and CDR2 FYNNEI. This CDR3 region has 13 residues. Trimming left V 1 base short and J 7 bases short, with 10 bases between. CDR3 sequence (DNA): TGTGCCAGCAGTGAAGTGCAGGGTGTTGAAGCTTTCTTT. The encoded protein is CASSEVQGVEAFF.

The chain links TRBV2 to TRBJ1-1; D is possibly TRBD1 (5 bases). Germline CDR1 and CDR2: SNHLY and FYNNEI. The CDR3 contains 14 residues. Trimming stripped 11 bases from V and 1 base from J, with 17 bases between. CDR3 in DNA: TGTGCCGGCAAACACGGGCAGGGGAACACTGAAGCTTTCTTT. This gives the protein CAGKHGQGNTEAFF.

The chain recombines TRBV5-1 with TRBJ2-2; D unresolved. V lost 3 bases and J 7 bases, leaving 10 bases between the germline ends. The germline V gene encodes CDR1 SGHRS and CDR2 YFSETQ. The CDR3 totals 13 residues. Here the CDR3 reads CASSYEDHGELFF. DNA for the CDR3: TGCGCCAGCAGCTACGAAGATCACGGGGAGCTGTTTTTT.

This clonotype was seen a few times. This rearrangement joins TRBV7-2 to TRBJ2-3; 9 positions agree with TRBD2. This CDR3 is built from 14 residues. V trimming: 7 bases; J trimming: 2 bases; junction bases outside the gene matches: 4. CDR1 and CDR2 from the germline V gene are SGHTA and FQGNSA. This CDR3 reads CASTSGTVTDTQYF. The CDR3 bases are TGTGCCAGCACTAGCGGGACCGTCACAGATACGCAGTATTTT.

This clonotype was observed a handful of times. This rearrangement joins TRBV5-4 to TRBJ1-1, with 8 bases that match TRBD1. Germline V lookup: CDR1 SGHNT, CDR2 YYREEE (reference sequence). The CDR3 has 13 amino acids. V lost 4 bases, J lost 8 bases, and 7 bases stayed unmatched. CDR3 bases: TGTGCCAGCAGCCCGGGGACAGGTCGGGAAGCTTTCTTT. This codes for CASSPGTGREAFF.

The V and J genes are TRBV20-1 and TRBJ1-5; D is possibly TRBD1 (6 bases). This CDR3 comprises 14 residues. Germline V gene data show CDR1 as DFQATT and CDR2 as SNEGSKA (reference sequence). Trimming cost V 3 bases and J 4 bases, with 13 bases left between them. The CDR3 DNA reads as TGCAGTGCTAGGAGAGGACAGCTTAATCAGCCCCAGCATTTT. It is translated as CSARRGQLNQPQHF.

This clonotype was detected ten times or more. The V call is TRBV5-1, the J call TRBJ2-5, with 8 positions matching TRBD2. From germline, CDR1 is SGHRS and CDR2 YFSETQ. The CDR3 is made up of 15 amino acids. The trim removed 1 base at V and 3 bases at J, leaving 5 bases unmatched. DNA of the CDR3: TGCGCCAGCAGCTTGACCCCGGGACTAGAAGAGACCCAGTACTTC. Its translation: CASSLTPGLEETQYF.

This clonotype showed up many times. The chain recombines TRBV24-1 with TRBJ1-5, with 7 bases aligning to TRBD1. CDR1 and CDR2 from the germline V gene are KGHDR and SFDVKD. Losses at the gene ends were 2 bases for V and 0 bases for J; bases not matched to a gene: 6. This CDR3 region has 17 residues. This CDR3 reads CATSDSGGGLSNQPQHF. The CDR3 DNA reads TGTGCCACCAGTGATTCAGGGGGAGGGCTTAGCAATCAGCCCCAGCATTTT.

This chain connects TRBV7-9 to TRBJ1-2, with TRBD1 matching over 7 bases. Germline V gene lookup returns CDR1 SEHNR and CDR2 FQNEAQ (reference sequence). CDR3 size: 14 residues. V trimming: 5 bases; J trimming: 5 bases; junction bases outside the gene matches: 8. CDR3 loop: CASSSVTGLYGYTF. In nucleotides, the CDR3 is TGTGCCAGCAGCAGCGTGACAGGGTTGTATGGCTACACCTTC.

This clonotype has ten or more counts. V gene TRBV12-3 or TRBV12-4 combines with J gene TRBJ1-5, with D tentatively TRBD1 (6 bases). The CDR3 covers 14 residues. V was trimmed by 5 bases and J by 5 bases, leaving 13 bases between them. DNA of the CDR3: TGTGCCAGCAGTCCACGGGGGGCGGATCAGCCCCAGCATTTT. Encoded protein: CASSPRGADQPQHF.

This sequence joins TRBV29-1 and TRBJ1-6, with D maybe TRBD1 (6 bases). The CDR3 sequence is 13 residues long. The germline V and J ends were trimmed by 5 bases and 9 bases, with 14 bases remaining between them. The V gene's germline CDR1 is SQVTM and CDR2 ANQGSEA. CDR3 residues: CSVQAGASSPLHF. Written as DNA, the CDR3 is TGCAGCGTTCAAGCGGGGGCCAGTTCACCCCTCCACTTT.

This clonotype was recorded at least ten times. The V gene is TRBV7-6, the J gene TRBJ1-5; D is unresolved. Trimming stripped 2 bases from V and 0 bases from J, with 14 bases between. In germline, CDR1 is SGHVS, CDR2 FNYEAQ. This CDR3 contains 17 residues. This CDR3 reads CASSLLRAEDSNQPQHF. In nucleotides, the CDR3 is TGTGCCAGCAGCTTATTACGGGCAGAAGATAGCAATCAGCCCCAGCATTTT.

CDR3 nucleotides: TGTGCTAGTGTACAGGGGGGGCAAGAGACCCAGTACTTC. Its protein is CASVQGGQETQYF. The chain combines TRBV12-3 or TRBV12-4 with TRBJ2-5, with D tentatively TRBD1 (8 bases). This CDR3 comprises 13 residues.

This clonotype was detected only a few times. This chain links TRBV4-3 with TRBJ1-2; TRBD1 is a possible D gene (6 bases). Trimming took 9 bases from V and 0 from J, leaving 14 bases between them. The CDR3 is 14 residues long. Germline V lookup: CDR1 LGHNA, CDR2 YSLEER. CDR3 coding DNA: TGCGCCAGTAGGAAAGAGGGGGCTAACTATGGCTACACCTTC. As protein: CASRKEGANYGYTF.